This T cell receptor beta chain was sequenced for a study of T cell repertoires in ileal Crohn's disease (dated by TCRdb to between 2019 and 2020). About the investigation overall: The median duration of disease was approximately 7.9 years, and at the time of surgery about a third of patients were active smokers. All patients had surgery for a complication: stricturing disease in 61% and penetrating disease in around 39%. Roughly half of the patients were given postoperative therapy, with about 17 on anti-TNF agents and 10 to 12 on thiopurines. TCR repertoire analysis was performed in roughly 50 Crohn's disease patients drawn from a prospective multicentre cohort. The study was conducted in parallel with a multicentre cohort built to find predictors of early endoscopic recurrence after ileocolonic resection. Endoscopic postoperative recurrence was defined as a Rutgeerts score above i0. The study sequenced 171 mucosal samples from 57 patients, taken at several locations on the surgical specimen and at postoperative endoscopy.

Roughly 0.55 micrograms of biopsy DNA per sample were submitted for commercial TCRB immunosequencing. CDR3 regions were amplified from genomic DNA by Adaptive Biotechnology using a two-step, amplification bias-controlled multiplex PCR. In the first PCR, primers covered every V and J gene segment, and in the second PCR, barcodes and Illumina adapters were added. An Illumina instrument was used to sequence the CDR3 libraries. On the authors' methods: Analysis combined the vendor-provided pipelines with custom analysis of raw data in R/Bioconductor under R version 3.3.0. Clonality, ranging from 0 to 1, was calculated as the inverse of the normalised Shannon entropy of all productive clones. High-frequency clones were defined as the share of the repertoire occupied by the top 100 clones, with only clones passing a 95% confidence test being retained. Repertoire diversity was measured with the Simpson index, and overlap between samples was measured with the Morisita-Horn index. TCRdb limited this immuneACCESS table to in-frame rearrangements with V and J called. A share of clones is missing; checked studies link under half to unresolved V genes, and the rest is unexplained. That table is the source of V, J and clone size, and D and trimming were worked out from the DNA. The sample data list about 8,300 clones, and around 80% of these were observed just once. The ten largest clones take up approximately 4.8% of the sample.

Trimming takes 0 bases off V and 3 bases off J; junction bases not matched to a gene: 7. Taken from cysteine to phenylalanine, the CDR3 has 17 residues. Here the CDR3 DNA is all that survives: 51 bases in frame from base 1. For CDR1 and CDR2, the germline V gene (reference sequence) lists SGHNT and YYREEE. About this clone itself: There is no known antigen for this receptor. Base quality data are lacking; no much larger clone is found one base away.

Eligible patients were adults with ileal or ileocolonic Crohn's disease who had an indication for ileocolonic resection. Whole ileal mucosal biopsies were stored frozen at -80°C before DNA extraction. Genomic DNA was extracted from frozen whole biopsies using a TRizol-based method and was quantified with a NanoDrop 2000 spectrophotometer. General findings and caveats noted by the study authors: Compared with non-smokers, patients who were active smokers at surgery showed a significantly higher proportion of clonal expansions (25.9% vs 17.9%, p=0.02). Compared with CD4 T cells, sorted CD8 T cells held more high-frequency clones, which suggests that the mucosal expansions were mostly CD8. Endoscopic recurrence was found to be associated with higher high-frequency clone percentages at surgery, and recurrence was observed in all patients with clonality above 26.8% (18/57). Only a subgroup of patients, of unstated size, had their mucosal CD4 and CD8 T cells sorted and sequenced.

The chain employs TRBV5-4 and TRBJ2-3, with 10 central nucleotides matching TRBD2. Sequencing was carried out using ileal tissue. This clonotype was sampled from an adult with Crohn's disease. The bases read TGTGCCAGCAGCTTGGAGTTAGCGGGGGGAAGGACAGATACGCAGTATTTT. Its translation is CASSLELAGGRTDTQYF.